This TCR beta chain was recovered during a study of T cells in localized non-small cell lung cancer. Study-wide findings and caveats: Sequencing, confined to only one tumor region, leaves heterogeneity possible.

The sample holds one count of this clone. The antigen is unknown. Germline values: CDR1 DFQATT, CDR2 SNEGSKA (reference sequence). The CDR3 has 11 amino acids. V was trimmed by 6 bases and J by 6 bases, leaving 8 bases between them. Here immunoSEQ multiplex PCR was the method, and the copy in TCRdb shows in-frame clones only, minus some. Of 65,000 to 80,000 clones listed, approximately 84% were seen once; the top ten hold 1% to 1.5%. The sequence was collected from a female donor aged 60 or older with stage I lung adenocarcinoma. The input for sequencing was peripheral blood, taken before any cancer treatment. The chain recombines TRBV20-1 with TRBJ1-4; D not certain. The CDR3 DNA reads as TGCAGTGCCGATGATGATGAAAAACTGTTTTTT. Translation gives CSADDDEKLFF.